The source of this TCR beta chain is a study of cytomegalovirus exposure and HLA in healthy donors. 60 Vbeta and 13 Jbeta primers were used in PCR. The protocol was immunoSEQ multiplex PCR, while the TCRdb copy is restricted to in-frame clones and leaves out a portion. The sample's table shows 65,000 to 90,000 clones. The sequence came from a female donor in good health and CMV-seropositive. Material for sequencing was PBMCs.

The DNA of the CDR3 is TGTGCCAGCAGTTTATTGGACAGAAAGAACTATGGCTACACCTTC. This gives the protein CASSLLDRKNYGYTF. The chain joins TRBV28 to TRBJ1-2; D perhaps matches TRBD1 (6 bases). The CDR3 spans 15 residues. V gave up 1 base and J gave up 2 bases, with 11 bases separating them. Germline CDR1 reads MDHEN; CDR2 reads SYDVKM.